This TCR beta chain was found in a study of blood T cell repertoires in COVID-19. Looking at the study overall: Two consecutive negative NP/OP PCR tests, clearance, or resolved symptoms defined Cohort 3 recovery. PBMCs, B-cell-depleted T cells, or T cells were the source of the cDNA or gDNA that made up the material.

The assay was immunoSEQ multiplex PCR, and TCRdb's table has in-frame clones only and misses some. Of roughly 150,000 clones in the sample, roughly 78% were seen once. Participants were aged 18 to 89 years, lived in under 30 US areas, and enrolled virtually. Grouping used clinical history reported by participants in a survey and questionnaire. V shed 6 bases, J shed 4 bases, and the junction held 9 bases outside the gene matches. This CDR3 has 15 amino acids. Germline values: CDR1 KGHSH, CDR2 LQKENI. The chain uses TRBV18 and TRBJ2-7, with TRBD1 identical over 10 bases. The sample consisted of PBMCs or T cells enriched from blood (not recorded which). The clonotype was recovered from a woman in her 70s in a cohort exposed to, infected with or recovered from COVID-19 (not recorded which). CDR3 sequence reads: CASSRQGAGTYEQYF. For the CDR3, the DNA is TGTGCCAGCTCGCGACAGGGGGCCGGGACGTACGAGCAGTACTTC. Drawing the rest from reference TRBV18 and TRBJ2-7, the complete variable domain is NAGVMQNPRHLVRRRGQEARLRCSPMKGHSHVYWYRQLPEEGLKFMVYLQKENIIDESGMPKERFSAEFPKEGPSILRIQQVVRGDSAAYFCASSRQGAGTYEQYFGPGTRLTVT.